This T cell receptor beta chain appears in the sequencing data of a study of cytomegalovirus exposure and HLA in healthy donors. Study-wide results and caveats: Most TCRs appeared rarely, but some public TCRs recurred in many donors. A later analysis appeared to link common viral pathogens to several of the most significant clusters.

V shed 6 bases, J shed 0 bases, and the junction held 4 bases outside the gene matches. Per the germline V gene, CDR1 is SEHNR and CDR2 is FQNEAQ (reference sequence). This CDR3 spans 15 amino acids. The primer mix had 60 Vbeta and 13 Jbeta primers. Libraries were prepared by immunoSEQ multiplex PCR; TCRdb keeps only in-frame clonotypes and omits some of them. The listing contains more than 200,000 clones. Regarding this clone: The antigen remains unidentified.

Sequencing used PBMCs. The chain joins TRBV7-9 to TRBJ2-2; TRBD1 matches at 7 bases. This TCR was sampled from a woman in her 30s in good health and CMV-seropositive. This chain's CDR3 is CASSPGTANTGELFF. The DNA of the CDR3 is TGTGCCAGCAGTCCCGGGACAGCGAACACCGGGGAGCTGTTTTTT. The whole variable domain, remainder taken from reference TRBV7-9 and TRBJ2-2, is DTGVSQNPRHKITKRGQNVTFRCDPISEHNRLYWYRQTLGQGPEFLTYFQNEAQLEKSRLLSDRFSAERPKGSFSTLEIQRTEQGDSAMYLCASSPGTANTGELFFGEGSRLTVL.